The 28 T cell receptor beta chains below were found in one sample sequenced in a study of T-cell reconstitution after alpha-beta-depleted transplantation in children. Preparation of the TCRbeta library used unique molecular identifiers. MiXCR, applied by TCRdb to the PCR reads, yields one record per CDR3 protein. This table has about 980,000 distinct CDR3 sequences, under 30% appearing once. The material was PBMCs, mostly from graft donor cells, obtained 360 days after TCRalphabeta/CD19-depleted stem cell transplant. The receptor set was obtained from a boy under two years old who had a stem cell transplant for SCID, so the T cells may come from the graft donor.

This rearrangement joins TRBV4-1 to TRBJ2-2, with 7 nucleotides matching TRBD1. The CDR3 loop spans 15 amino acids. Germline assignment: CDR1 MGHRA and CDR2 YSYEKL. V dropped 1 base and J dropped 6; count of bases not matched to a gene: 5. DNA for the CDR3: TGCGCCAGCAGCCAAGTTCCCCAGGGGGCCGGGGAGCTGTTTTTT. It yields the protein CASSQVPQGAGELFF.

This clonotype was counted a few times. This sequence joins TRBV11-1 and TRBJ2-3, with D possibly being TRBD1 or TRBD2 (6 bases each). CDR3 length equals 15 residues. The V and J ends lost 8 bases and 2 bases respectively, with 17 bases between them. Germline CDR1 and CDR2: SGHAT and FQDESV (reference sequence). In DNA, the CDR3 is TGTGCCAGCTCCTGGAGGGGGATCGACACAGATACGCAGTATTTT. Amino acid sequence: CASSWRGIDTDTQYF.

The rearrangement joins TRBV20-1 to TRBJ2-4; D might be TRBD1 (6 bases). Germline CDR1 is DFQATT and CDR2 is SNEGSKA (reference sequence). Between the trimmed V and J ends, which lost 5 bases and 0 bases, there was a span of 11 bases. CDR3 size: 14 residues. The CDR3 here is CSARHRVAKNIQYF. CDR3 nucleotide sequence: TGCAGTGCTCGCCACAGGGTAGCCAAAAACATTCAGTACTTC.

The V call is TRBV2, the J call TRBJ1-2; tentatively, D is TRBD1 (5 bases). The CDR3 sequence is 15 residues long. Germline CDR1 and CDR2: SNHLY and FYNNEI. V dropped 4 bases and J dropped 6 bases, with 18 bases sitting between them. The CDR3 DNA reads TGTGCCAGCAGTGGGGACGGGGTCGCTCGTCATGGCTACACCTTC. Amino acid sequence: CASSGDGVARHGYTF. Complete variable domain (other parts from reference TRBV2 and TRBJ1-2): EPEVTQTPSHQVTQMGQEVILRCVPISNHLYFYWYRQILGQKVEFLVSFYNNEISEKSEIFDDQFSVERPDGSNFTLKIRSTKLEDSAMYFCASSGDGVARHGYTFGSGTRLTVV.

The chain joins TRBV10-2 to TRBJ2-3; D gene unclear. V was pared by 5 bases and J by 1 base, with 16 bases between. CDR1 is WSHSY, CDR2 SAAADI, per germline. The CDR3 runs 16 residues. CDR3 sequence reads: CASSNPRVAGTDTQYF. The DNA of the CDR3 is TGCGCCAGCAGTAATCCCCGGGTGGCCGGCACAGATACGCAGTATTTT.

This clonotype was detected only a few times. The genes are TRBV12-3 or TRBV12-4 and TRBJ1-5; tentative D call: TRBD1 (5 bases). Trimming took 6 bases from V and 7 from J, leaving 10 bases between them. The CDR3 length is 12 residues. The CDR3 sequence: CASRQVGQPQHF. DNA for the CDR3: TGTGCCAGCAGACAGGTTGGGCAGCCCCAGCATTTT.

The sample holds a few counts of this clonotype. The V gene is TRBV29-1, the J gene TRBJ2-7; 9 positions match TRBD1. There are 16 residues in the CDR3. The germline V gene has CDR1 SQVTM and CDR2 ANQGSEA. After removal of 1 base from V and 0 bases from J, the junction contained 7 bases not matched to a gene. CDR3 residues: CSVEGGTGRTSYEQYF. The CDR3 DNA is TGCAGCGTTGAAGGCGGGACAGGGCGAACCTCCTACGAGCAGTACTTC.

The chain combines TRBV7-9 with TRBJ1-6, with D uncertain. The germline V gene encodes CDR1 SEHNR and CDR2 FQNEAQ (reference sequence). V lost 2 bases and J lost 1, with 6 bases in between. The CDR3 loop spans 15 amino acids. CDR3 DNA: TGTGCCAGCAGCTTACCAGGTTCCTATAATTCACCCCTCCACTTT. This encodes CASSLPGSYNSPLHF.

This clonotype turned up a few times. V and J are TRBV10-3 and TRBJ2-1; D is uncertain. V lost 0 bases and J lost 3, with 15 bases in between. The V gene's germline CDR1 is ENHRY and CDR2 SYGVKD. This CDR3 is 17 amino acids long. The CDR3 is CAISESWGISDYNEQFF. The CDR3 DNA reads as TGTGCCATCAGTGAGTCGTGGGGAATATCAGACTACAATGAGCAGTTCTTC.

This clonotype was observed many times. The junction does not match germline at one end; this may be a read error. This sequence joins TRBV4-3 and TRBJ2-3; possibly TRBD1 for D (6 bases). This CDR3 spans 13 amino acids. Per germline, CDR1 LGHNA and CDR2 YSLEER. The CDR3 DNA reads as TGTGCCAGCAGTCAGGGGCGTACAGATACGCAGTATTTT. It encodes CASSQGRTDTQYF.

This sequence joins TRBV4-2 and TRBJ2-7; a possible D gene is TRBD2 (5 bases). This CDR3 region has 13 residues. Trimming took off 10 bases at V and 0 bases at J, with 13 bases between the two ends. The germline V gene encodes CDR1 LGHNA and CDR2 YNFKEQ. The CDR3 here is CAMSPGNSYEQYF. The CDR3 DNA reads TGTGCCATGAGCCCCGGGAACTCCTACGAGCAGTACTTC.

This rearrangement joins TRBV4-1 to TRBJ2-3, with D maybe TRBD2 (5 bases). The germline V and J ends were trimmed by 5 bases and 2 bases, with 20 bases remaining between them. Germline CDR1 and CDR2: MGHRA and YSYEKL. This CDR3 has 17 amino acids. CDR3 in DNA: TGCGCCAGCAGCAGCGTCGCTTGGGGAGACGACACAGATACGCAGTATTTT. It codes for CASSSVAWGDDTDTQYF.

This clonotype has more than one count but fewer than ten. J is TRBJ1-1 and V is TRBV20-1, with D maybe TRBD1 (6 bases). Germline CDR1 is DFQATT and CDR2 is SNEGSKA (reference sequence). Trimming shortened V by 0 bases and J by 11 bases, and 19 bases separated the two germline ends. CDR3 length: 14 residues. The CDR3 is CSARDSWQGSGAFF. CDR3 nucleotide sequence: TGCAGTGCTAGAGATTCTTGGCAGGGGAGTGGGGCTTTCTTT.

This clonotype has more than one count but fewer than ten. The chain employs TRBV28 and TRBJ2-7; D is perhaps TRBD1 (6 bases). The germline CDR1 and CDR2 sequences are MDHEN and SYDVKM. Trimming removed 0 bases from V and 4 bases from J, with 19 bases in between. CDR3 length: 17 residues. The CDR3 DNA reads TGTGCCAGCAGTTTATGGGAGCAGGGGCTACGGTTATACGAGCAGTACTTC. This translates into CASSLWEQGLRLYEQYF.

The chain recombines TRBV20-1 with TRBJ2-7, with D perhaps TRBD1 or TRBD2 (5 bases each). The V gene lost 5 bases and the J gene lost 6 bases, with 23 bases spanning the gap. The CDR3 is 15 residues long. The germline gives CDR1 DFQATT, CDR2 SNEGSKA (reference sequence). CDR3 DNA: TGCAGTGCTGCACCCCTAGGCTGGGGGTTTTCCGAGCAGTACTTC. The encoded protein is CSAAPLGWGFSEQYF.

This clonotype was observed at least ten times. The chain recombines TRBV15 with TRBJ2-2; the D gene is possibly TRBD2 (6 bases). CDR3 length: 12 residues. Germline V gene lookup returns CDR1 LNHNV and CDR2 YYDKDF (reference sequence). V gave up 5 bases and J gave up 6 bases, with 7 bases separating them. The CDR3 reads CATSGGSGELFF. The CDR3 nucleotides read TGTGCCACCAGCGGAGGGTCCGGGGAGCTGTTTTTT.

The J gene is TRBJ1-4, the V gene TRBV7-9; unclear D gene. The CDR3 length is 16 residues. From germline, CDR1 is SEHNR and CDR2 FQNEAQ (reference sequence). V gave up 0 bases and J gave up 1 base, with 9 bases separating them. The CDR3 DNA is TGTGCCAGCAGCTTAGCGGGAGATGGAACTAATGAAAAACTGTTTTTT. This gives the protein CASSLAGDGTNEKLFF.

The CDR3 is CASSYGAWNRPYEQYF. DNA for the CDR3: TGTGCCAGCAGTTACGGGGCCTGGAATCGCCCCTACGAGCAGTACTTC. The rearrangement links TRBV6-5 to TRBJ2-7, with a possible D match to TRBD1 (5 bases). CDR1 and CDR2 from the germline V gene are MNHEY and SVGAGI. The CDR3 length is 16 residues. Trimming took 2 bases from V and 2 from J, leaving 16 bases between them.

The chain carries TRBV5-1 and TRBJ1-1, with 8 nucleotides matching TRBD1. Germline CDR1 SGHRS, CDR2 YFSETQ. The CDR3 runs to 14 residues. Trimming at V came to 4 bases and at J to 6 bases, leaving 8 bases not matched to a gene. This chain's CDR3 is CASSNRQGRPEAFF. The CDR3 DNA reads TGCGCCAGCAGCAATAGACAGGGGCGGCCTGAAGCTTTCTTT.

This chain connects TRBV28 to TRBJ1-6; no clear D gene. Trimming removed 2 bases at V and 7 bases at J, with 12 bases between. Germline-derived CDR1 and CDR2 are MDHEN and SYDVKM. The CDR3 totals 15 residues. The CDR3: CASSLRLWENSPLHF. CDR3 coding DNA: TGTGCCAGCAGTTTAAGACTATGGGAAAATTCACCCCTCCACTTT. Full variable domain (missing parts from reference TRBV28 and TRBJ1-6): DVKVTQSSRYLVKRTGEKVFLECVQDMDHENMFWYRQDPGLGLRLIYFSYDVKMKEKGDIPEGYSVSREKKERFSLILESASTNQTSMYLCASSLRLWENSPLHFGNGTRLTVT.

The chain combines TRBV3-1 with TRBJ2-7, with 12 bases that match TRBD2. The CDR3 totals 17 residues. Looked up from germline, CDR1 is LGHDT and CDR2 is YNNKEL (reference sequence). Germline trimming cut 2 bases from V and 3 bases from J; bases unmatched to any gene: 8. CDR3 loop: CASSQRVGLAGIYEQYF. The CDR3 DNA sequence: TGTGCCAGCAGCCAAAGAGTAGGACTAGCGGGGATCTACGAGCAGTACTTC.

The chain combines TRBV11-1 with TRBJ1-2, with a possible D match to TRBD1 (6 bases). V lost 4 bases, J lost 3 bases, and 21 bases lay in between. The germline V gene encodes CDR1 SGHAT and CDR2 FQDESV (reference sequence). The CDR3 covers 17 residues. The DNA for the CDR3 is TGTGCCAGCAGCTCTACAGGGATGGGAACTGTAGACTATGGCTACACCTTC. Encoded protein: CASSSTGMGTVDYGYTF.

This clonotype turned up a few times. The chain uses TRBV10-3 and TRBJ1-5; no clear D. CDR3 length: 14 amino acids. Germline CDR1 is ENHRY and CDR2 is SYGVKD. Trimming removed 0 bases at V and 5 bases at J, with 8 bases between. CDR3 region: CAISESGSHQPQHF. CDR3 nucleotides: TGTGCCATCAGTGAGTCGGGGAGTCATCAGCCCCAGCATTTT.

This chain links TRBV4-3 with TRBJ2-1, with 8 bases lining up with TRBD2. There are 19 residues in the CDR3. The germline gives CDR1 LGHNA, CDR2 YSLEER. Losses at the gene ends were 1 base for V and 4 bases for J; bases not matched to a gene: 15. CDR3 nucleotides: TGCGCCAGCAGCCAAGTAGTTCCGACCCTAGCGGGCGCTTACAATGAGCAGTTCTTC. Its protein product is CASSQVVPTLAGAYNEQFF.

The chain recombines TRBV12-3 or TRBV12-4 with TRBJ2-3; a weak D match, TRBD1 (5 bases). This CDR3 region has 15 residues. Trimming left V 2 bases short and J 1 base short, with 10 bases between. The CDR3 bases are TGTGCCAGCAGTTTACAGGGCTCTGGCACAGATACGCAGTATTTT. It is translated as CASSLQGSGTDTQYF.

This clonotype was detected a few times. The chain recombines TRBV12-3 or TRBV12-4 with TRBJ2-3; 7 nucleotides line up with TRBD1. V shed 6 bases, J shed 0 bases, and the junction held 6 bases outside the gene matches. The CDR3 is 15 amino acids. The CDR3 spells CASRGGQVSTDTQYF. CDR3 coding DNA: TGTGCCAGCAGGGGCGGACAGGTCAGCACAGATACGCAGTATTTT.

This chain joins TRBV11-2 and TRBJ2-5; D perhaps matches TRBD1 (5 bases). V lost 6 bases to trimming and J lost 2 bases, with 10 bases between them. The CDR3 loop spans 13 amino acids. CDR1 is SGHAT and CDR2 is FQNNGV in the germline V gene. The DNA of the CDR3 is TGTGCCAGCAGGACAGAAGCTCAAGAGACCCAGTACTTC. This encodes CASRTEAQETQYF.

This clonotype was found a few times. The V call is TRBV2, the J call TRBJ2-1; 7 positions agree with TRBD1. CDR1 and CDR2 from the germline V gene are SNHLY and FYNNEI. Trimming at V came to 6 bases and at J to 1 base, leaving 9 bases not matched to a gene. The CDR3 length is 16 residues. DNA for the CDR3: TGTGCCAGCAGCCGCCTGACAGGGATGTCCTACAATGAGCAGTTCTTC. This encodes CASSRLTGMSYNEQFF. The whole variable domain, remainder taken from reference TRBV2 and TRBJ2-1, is EPEVTQTPSHQVTQMGQEVILRCVPISNHLYFYWYRQILGQKVEFLVSFYNNEISEKSEIFDDQFSVERPDGSNFTLKIRSTKLEDSAMYFCASSRLTGMSYNEQFFGPGTRLTVL.